These 19 T cell receptor beta chains share one sample of origin, sequenced in a study of blood T cells in healthy people across ages. Through a sample-barcoded 5' primer and a J-beta primer mix, a second PCR was run for roughly 6 to 12 cycles. TCRdb re-analysed the 5' RACE reads in MiXCR, keeping a single row per CDR3 protein. The sample contains hundreds of thousands of distinct CDR3 sequences, about 61% of which appear only once. The sample was blood. These TCRs come from a man in his forties or fifties in good health.

The chain recombines TRBV28 with TRBJ1-2, with D possibly being TRBD1 (6 bases). The CDR3 extends over 17 amino acids. Trimming stripped 6 bases from V and 4 bases from J, with 24 bases between. The germline V gene has CDR1 MDHEN and CDR2 SYDVKM. Here the CDR3 DNA reads TGTGCCAGCAGCGACGTCTGGGGACAAGGGACCTCCTATGGCTACACCTTC. This gives the protein CASSDVWGQGTSYGYTF.

V is TRBV7-9 and J is TRBJ2-3; TRBD2 agrees at 13 bases. V shed 4 bases, J shed 3 bases, and the junction held 7 bases outside the gene matches. Per germline, CDR1 SEHNR and CDR2 FQNEAQ (reference sequence). This CDR3 has 17 amino acids. CDR3 nucleotides: TGTGCCAGCAGCTCAACTAGCGGGAGGGCCATAACAGATACGCAGTATTTT. Translated, it gives CASSSTSGRAITDTQYF.

This clonotype was seen only once. The chain couples TRBV24-1 to TRBJ2-1; D possibly uses TRBD1 or TRBD2 (5 bases each). The germline V and J ends were trimmed by 1 base and 0 bases, with 9 bases remaining between them. Germline assignment: CDR1 KGHDR and CDR2 SFDVKD. The CDR3 spans 16 residues. In DNA form, the CDR3 reads TGTGCCACCAGTGATTTCGCAGGGAGCTCCTACAATGAGCAGTTCTTC. This codes for CATSDFAGSSYNEQFF.

This rearrangement joins TRBV28 to TRBJ2-7; unclear D gene. V lost 6 bases, J lost 2 bases, and 8 bases lay in between. CDR1 is MDHEN, CDR2 SYDVKM, per germline. This CDR3 has 12 residues. CDR3 in DNA: TGTGCCAGCAGCACTCGACCCTACGAGCAGTACTTC. Its protein is CASSTRPYEQYF.

V and J are TRBV27 and TRBJ2-2; 9 bases align to TRBD2. The ends lost 6 bases at V and 7 bases at J; junction bases unmatched: 12. The CDR3 sequence is 16 residues long. The germline V gene has CDR1 MNHEY and CDR2 SMNVEV (reference sequence). This chain's CDR3 is CASSTSVAGAVGELFF. CDR3 nucleotide sequence: TGTGCCAGCAGCACCTCCGTAGCGGGAGCTGTCGGGGAGCTGTTTTTT.

This clonotype showed up just a few times. The chain employs TRBV29-1 and TRBJ2-4, with 7 nucleotides matching TRBD1. Near its end, the DNA agrees better with TRBJ2-7, so the J call may be wrong. The V gene's germline CDR1 is SQVTM and CDR2 ANQGSEA. There are 12 residues in the CDR3. CDR3 nucleotides: TGCAGCGCGACTCACAGGGGCTACGAGCAGTACTTC. Translated, it gives CSATHRGYEQYF.

A single count supports this clonotype. A junction boundary mismatches the germline segment, possibly from a read error. This sequence joins TRBV28 and TRBJ2-3; D tentatively fits TRBD1 or TRBD2 (5 bases each). The CDR3 has 15 residues. Germline assignment: CDR1 MDHEN and CDR2 SYDVKM. The CDR3 nucleotides read TGTACCAGCAGAGGGGCCGGGCACTTAGGGGATACGCAGTATTTT. It is translated as CTSRGAGHLGDTQYF.

This chain joins TRBV18 and TRBJ2-1; TRBD2 matches 12 bases. CDR1 is KGHSH, CDR2 LQKENI, per germline. The V gene end was trimmed by 5 bases and the J gene end by 10 bases; junction bases not matched to a gene: 6. The CDR3 sequence is 14 residues long. CDR3 sequence: CASSAPGLAGEQFF. CDR3 DNA: TGTGCCAGCTCAGCCCCGGGACTAGCGGGCGAGCAGTTCTTC.

The V call is TRBV6-2 or TRBV6-3, the J call TRBJ2-1, with D hard to call. Per germline, CDR1 MNHEY and CDR2 SVGEGT. This CDR3 has 16 amino acids. V was cut by 6 bases and J by 4 bases, with 19 bases left in between. In DNA form, the CDR3 reads TGTGCCAGCAGCGTCCTAACGAATTCCGGGTACAATGAGCAGTTCTTC. Translation gives CASSVLTNSGYNEQFF.

CDR3 sequence: CASSVEAGVAYNEQFF. For the CDR3, the DNA is TGTGCCAGCAGCGTAGAGGCGGGAGTTGCCTACAATGAGCAGTTCTTC. The chain has TRBV9 and TRBJ2-1; 7 nucleotides align to TRBD2. CDR3 length: 16 amino acids. Germline V gives CDR1 SGDLS, CDR2 YYNGEE. V trimming: 0 bases; J trimming: 2 bases; junction bases outside the gene matches: 5.

The gene calls are TRBV20-1 and TRBJ2-6; D is uncertain. The V end was cut by 8 bases, the J end by 2 bases, with 16 bases between. This CDR3 is 15 amino acids long. CDR1 is DFQATT, CDR2 SNEGSKA, per germline (reference sequence). CDR3 DNA: TGCAGTATGCAAGGTGACCATACTGGGGCCAACGTCCTGACTTTC. Protein sequence: CSMQGDHTGANVLTF.

This clonotype was seen just once. The gene calls are TRBV5-1 and TRBJ1-4, with D possibly TRBD1 on 6 matching bases. V was shortened by 1 base and J by 7 bases, with 8 bases between the two germline ends. CDR3 size: 13 residues. The V gene's germline CDR1 is SGHRS and CDR2 YFSETQ. The CDR3 loop is CASSLNRVEKLFF. CDR3 DNA: TGCGCCAGCAGCTTGAACAGGGTTGAAAAACTGTTTTTT.

This clonotype was detected a few times. The CDR3 DNA reads TGCGCCAGCAGCCCTGTCCCTTGGGAGACCCAGTACTTC. It codes for CASSPVPWETQYF. The chain has TRBV5-1 and TRBJ2-5; D remains unclear. The CDR3 sequence is 13 residues long. Looked up from germline, CDR1 is SGHRS and CDR2 is YFSETQ. V was cut by 4 bases and J by 5 bases, with 12 bases left in between. The full variable domain, its missing parts supplied by reference TRBV5-1 and TRBJ2-5, is KAGVTQTPRYLIKTRGQQVTLSCSPISGHRSVSWYQQTPGQGLQFLFEYFSETQRNKGNFPGRFSGRQFSNSRSEMNVSTLELGDSALYLCASSPVPWETQYFGPGTRLLVL.

The gene calls are TRBV5-1 and TRBJ2-2, with a possible D match to TRBD2 (6 bases). There are 21 residues in the CDR3. The V gene's germline CDR1 is SGHRS and CDR2 YFSETQ. V was shortened by 7 bases and J by 1 base, with 32 bases between the two germline ends. The DNA for the CDR3 is TGCGCCAGCGGCACAGCCGCGGGACGGTCGGTAAGATGGAAGAACACCGGGGAGCTGTTTTTT. It codes for CASGTAAGRSVRWKNTGELFF.

The sample holds many counts of this clonotype. CDR3 sequence: CASSFGRGTEAFF. The CDR3 DNA is TGTGCCAGCAGTTTTGGCCGGGGGACTGAAGCTTTCTTT. This sequence joins TRBV12-3 or TRBV12-4 and TRBJ1-1, with D possibly matching TRBD1 (5 bases). The CDR3 runs 13 residues. Deletions cut 3 bases from V and 5 bases from J, with 10 bases between.

The V gene is TRBV29-1, the J gene TRBJ1-2; 7 bases are a match to TRBD1. V lost 7 bases and J lost 2; bases outside the gene matches: 4. The length of the CDR3 is 12 residues. In germline, CDR1 is SQVTM, CDR2 ANQGSEA. Here the CDR3 reads CSATDRNYGYTF. CDR3 bases: TGCAGCGCCACGGACAGGAACTATGGCTACACCTTC.

The chain is built from TRBV27 and TRBJ1-2; 8 bases are a match to TRBD1. CDR3 size: 19 residues. With 5 bases clipped from V and 4 bases from J, the junction kept 21 bases outside the gene matches. CDR1 and CDR2 (germline): MNHEY, SMNVEV (reference sequence). This chain's CDR3 is CASSTLQPTDRETTYGYTF. CDR3 in DNA: TGTGCCAGCAGTACGCTACAACCGACGGACAGGGAGACTACCTATGGCTACACCTTC.

Only one count was recorded for this clonotype. A junction boundary mismatches the germline segment, possibly from a read error. This chain links TRBV18 with TRBJ2-1; D call uncertain. The CDR3 totals 13 residues. CDR1 and CDR2 from the germline V gene are KGHSH and LQKENI. The CDR3 DNA reads as TGTGCCAGCTCTATCGTTGAAGGGCATGAGCGGTTCTTC. Its translation: CASSIVEGHERFF.

The V and J genes are TRBV28 and TRBJ2-3; no firm D call. The V gene's germline CDR1 is MDHEN and CDR2 SYDVKM. The length of the CDR3 is 13 residues. Between the trimmed V and J ends, which lost 8 bases and 0 bases, there was a span of 9 bases. In DNA form, the CDR3 reads TGTGCCAGCGAAGCCACTAGCACAGATACGCAGTATTTT. Translation: CASEATSTDTQYF.